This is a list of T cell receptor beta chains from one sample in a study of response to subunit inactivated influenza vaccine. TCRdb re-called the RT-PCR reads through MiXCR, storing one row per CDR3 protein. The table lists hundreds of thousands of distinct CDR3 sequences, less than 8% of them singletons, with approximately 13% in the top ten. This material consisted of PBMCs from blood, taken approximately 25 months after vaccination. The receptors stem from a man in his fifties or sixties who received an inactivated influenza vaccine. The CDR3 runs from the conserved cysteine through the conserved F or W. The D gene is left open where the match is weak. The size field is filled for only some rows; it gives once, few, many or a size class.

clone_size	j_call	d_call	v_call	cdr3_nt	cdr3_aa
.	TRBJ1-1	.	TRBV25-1	TGTGCCAGCAGCACAGGGAATCTGGGCACTGAAGCTTTCTTT	CASSTGNLGTEAFF
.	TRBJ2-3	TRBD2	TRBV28	TGTGCCAGCAGTCCCACTAGCGGGGGGCGAGATACGCAGTATTTT	CASSPTSGGRDTQYF
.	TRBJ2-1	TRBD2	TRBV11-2	TGTGCCAGCAGCTTAGGGTTACTAGCGGGGGGATTTACTGAGCAGTTCTTC	CASSLGLLAGGFTEQFF
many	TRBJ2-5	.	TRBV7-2	TGTGCCAGCAGCTTATTGGGGGGCCGGGAGACCCAGTACTTC	CASSLLGGRETQYF
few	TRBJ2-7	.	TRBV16	TGTGCCAGCAGCCAATCGTTTGACAGAATCTACGAGCAGTACTTC	CASSQSFDRIYEQYF
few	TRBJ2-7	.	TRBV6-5	TGTGCCAGCAGTTCCGAAGCGCGACAGCAGTACTTC	CASSSEARQQYF
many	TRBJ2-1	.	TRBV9	TGTGCCAGCAGCGCCGACTACAATGAGCAGTTCTTC	CASSADYNEQFF
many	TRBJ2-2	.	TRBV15	TGTGCCACCAGCAGTGGGATAAGGACCGGGGAGCTGTTTTTT	CATSSGIRTGELFF
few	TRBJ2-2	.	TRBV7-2	TGTGCCAGCCGCCGGATCACCACCGGGGAGCTGTTTTTT	CASRRITTGELFF
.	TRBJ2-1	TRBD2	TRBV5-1	TGCGCCAGCAGCCCGAGGGGACTAGCGGGGGCTTACAATGAGCAGTTCTTC	CASSPRGLAGAYNEQFF
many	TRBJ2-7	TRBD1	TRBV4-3	TGCGCCAGCAGCCAAGACGGACAGGTACACGACGAGCAGTACTTC	CASSQDGQVHDEQYF